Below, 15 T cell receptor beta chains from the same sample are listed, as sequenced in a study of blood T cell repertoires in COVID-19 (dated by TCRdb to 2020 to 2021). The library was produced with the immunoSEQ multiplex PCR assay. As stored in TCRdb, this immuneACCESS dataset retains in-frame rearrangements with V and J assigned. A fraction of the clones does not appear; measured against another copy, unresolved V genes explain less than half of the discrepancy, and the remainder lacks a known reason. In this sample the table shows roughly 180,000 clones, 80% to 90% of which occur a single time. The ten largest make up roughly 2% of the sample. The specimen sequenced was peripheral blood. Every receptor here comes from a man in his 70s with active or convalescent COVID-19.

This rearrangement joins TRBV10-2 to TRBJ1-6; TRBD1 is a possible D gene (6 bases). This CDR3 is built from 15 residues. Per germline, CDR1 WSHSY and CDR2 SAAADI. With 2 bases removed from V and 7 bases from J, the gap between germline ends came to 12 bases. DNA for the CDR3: TGCGCCAGCAGTGAGACAGGACAGAGGAATTCACCCCTCCACTTT. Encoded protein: CASSETGQRNSPLHF.

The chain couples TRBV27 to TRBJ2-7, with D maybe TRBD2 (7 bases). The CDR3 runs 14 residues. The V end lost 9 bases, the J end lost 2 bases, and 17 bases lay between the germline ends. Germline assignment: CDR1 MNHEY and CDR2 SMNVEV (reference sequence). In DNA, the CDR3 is TGTGCCAGTCGTTTGGCGGGGGCTCCCTACGAGCAGTACTTC. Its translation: CASRLAGAPYEQYF.

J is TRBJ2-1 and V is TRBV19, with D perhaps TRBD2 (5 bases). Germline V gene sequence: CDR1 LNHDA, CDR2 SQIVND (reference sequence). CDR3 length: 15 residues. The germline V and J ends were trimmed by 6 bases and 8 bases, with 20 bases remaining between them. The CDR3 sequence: CASRSVAGPRDEQFF. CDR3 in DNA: TGTGCCAGTAGATCGGTTGCCGGGCCGAGGGATGAGCAGTTCTTC.

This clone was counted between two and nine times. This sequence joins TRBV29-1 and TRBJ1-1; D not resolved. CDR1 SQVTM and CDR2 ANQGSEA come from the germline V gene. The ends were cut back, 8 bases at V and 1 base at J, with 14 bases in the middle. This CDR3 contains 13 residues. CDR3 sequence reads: CSFGGEANTEAFF. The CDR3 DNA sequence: TGCAGCTTCGGAGGCGAAGCGAACACTGAAGCTTTCTTT.

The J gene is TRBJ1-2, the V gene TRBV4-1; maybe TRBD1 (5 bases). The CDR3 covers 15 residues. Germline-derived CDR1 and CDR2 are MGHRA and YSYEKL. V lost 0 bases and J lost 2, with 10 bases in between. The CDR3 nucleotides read TGCGCCAGCAGCCAAGATGGCAGGGCAAACTATGGCTACACCTTC. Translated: CASSQDGRANYGYTF.

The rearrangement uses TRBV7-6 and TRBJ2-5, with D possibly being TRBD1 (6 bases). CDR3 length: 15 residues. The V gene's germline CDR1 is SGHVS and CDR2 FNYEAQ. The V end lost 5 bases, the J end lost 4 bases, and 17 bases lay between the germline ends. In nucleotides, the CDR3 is TGTGCCAGCAGCCGGAATGGTGGGGGCCTAGAGACCCAGTACTTC. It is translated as CASSRNGGGLETQYF.

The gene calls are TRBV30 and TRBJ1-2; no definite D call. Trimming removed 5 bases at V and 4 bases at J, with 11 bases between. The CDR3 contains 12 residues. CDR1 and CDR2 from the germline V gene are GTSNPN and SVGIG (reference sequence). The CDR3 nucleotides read TGTGCCTGGGCCGGGGTAGGCTATGGCTACACCTTC. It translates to CAWAGVGYGYTF.

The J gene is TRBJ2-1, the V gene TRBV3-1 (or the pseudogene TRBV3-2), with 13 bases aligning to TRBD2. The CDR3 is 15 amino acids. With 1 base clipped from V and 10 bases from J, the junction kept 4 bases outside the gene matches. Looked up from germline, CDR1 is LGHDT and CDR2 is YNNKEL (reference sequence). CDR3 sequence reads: CASSQVRTSGSEQFF. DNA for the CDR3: TGTGCCAGCAGCCAAGTTCGGACTAGCGGGAGCGAGCAGTTCTTC.

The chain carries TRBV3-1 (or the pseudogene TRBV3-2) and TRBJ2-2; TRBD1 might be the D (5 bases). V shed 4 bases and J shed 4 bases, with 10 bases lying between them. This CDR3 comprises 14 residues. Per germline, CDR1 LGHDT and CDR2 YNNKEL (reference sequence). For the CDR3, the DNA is TGTGCCAGCAGCCCTAGACAGTCCACCGGGGAGCTGTTTTTT. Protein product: CASSPRQSTGELFF.

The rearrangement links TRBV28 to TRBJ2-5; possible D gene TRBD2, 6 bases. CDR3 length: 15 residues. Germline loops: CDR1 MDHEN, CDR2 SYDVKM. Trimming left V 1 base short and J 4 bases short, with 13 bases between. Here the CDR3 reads CASSLLPAAGETQYF. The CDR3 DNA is TGTGCCAGCAGTTTATTGCCGGCAGCGGGAGAGACCCAGTACTTC.

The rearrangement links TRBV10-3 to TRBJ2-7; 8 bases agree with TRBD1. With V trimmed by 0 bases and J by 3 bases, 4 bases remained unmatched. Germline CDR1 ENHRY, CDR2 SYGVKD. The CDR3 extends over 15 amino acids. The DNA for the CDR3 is TGTGCCATCAGTGAGTCAACAGGGGGTATCTACGAGCAGTACTTC. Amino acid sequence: CAISESTGGIYEQYF.

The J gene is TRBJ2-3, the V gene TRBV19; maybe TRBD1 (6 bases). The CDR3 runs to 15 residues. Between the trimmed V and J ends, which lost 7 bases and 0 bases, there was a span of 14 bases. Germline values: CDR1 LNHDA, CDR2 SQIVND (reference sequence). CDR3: CASMGRGGSTDTQYF. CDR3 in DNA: TGTGCCAGTATGGGCAGGGGTGGTAGCACAGATACGCAGTATTTT.

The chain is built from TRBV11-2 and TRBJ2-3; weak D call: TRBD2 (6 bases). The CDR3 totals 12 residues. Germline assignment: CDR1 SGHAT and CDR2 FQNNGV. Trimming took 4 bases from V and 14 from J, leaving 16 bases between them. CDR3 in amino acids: CASSWDHGTPYF. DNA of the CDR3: TGTGCCAGCAGCTGGGATCACGGGACTCCGTATTTT.

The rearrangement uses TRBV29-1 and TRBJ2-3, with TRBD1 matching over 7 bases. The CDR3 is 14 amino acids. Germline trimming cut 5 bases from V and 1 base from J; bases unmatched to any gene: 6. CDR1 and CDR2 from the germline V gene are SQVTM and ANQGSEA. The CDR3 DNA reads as TGCAGCGTTCCCTGGACAGGACGCACAGATACGCAGTATTTT. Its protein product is CSVPWTGRTDTQYF.

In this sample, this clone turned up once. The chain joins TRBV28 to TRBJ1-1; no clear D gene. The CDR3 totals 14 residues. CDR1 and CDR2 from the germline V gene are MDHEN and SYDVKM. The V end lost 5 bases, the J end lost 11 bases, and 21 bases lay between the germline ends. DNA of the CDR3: TGTGCCAGCAGTCCTTTTTTGGGCAACCTTGGGGCTTTCTTT. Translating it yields CASSPFLGNLGAFF.